A few counts support the clone carrying this T cell receptor beta chain. Its antigen remains unknown. The data belong to a study of response to subunit inactivated influenza vaccine. Study results and caveats: Authors suggested each seasonal influenza vaccination recruits few new T cells.

Germline V gene sequence: CDR1 MNHEY, CDR2 SMNVEV (reference sequence). Trimming removed 1 base from V and 3 bases from J; junction bases left unmatched: 3. This CDR3 spans 16 amino acids. TCRdb itself ran the RT-PCR reads through MiXCR, one entry per CDR3 protein. The table records 500,000 to 550,000 distinct CDR3 sequences, more than 7% of them present only once. V usage is TRBV27 and J usage is TRBJ2-2; 9 bases are a match to TRBD1. The TCR was taken from a man between 50 and 75 years old who received an inactivated influenza vaccine. Sequenced here: PBMCs from blood, sampled roughly 24 months after vaccination. The CDR3 nucleotides are TGTGCCAGCAGTTTATTGGGACAGGGATACACCGGGGAGCTGTTTTTT. Protein: CASSLLGQGYTGELFF.